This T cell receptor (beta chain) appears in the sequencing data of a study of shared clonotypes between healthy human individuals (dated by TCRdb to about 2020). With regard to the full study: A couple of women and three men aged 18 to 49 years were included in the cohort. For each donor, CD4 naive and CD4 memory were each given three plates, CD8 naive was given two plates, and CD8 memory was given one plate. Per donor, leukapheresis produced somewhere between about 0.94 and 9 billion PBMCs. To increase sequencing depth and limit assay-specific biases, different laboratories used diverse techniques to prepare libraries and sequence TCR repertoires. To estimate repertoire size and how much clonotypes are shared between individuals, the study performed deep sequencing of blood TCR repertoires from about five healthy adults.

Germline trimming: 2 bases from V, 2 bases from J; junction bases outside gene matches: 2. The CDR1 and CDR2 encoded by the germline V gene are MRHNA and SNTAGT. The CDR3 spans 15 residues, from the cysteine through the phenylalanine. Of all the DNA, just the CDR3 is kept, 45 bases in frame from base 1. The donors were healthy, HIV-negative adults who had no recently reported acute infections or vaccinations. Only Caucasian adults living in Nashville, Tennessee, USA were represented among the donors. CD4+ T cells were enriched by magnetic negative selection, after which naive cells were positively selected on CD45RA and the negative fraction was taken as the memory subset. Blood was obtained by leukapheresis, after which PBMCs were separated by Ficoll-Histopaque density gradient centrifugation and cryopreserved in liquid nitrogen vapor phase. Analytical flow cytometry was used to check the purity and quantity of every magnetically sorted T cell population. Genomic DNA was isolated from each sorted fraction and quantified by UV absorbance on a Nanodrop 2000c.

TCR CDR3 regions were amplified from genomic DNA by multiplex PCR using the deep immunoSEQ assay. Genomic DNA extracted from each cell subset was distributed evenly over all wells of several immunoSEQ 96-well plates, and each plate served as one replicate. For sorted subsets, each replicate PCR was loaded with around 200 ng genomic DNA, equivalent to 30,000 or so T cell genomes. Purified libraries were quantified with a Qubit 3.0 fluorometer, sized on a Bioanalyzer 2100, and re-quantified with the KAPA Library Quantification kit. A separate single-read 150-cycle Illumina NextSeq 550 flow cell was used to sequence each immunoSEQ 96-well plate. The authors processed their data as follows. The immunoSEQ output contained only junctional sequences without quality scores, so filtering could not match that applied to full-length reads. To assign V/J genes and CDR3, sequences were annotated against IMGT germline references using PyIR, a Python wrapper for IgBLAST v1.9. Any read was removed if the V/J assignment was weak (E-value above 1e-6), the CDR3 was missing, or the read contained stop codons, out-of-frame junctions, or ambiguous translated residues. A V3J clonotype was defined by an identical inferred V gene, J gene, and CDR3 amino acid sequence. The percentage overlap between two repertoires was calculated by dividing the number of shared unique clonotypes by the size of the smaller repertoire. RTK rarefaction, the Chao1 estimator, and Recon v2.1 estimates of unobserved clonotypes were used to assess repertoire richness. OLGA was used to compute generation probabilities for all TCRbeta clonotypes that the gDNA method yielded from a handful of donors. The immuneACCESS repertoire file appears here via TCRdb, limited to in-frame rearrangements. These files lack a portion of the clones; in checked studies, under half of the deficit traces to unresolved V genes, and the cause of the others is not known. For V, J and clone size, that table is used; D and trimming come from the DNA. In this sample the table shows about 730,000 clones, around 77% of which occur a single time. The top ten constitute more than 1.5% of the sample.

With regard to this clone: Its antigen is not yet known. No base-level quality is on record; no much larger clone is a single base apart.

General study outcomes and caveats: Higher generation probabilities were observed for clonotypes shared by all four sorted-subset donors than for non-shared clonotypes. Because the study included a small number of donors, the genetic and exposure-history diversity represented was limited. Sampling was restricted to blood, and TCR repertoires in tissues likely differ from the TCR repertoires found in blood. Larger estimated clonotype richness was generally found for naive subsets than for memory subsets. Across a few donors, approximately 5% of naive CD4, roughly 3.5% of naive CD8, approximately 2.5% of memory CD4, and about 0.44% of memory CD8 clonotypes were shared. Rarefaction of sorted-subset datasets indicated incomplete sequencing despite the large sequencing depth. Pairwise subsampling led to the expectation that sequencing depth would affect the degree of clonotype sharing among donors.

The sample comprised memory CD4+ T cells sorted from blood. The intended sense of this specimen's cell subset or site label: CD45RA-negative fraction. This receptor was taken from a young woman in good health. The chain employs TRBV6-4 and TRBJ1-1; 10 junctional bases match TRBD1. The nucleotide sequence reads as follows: TGTGCCAGCAGTGACAGGACAGGGGGAAACACTGAAGCTTTCTTT. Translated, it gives CASSDRTGGNTEAFF.